This TCR beta chain originates from a study of blood T cell repertoires in COVID-19. The age range of participants was 18 to 89 years, with residence in approximately 25 US areas. The table came from immunoSEQ multiplex PCR; TCRdb's copy has only in-frame clones and leaves some out. Seen here are over 200,000 clones, around 90% observed once, and the top ten hold 3.7%. Trimming took off 3 bases at V and 9 bases at J, with 12 bases between the two ends. Germline V gene sequence: CDR1 SGHAT, CDR2 FQNNGV. This CDR3 spans 13 amino acids. Material: PBMCs or T cells enriched from blood (not recorded which). V usage is TRBV11-2 and J usage is TRBJ2-1, with D perhaps TRBD2 (5 bases). The origin of this receptor is a woman aged 25 to 45 who had been exposed to COVID-19. The CDR3 region is CASSFLRESEQFF. CDR3 nucleotides: TGTGCCAGCAGCTTTCTGAGGGAGAGTGAGCAGTTCTTC.